Given below is one TCR beta chain in context. The record originates from a study of blood T cell repertoires in COVID-19. About the research overall: Samples taken during acute and convalescent COVID-19 were collected in the United States, Italy and Spain. Sample material is recorded as cDNA or gDNA derived from T cells, B-cell-depleted T cells, or PBMCs.

This CDR3 region has 13 residues. Trimming cost V 5 bases and J 8 bases, with 10 bases left between them. The germline CDR1 and CDR2 sequences are LNHDA and SQIVND (reference sequence). As handled by the study authors: Amplification with reference gene primers provided the estimates of nucleated cell counts. Data came from immunoSEQ multiplex PCR; TCRdb stores just in-frame clones and leaves some out. V and J calls and clone size are given by that table; D and trimming were obtained from the DNA. This table holds approximately 250,000 clones, approximately 84% found once. This chain connects TRBV19 to TRBJ1-6; no reliable D call. Sample: peripheral blood. The source is a middle-aged man with acute or convalescent COVID-19. In DNA form, the CDR3 reads TGTGCCAGTAGTTTCAGCGGGGATTCACCCCTCCACTTT. Translated: CASSFSGDSPLHF.